This T cell receptor beta chain emerged from a study of neurological immune-mediated disorders. Study overall: The roughly 34 patients with multiple sclerosis comprised around 30 relapsing-remitting cases and 3 secondary progressive cases.

V lost 6 bases, J lost 0 bases, and 17 bases lay in between. Looked up from germline, CDR1 is DFQATT and CDR2 is SNEGSKA (reference sequence). This CDR3 has 15 residues. This clonotype was detected many times. Its antigen is as yet unknown. Study results and limitations: Across subjects, expanded clones had no CDR3 amino acid sequences in common, pointing to private repertoires in all groups.

The cDNA was synthesized by 5'RACE incorporating 10-nucleotide random UMIs. Every sequencing run drew on 15-18 subjects and yielded over 170 million TCR-beta sequences. TCRdb re-derived calls from the 5' RACE reads in MiXCR, one entry per CDR3 protein. Here the sample spans 60,000 to 85,000 distinct CDR3 sequences, roughly 4.5% being singletons. The source is a woman aged 70 to 79 with multiple sclerosis. The sequencing input was PBMCs. This chain links TRBV20-1 with TRBJ1-1; no reliable D call. The CDR3 loop is CSAEIGLPLNTEAFF. The CDR3 region has the DNA TGCAGTGCCGAGATCGGACTGCCCTTGAACACTGAAGCTTTCTTT.